The T cell receptor beta chain under discussion was sequenced for a study of human thymus T cells. Findings and limits, study-wide: V and J genes seemed to be used with bias in thymic and blood repertoires. Related research found strongly overlapping thymic repertoires in unrelated individuals.

Some clones are missing from TCRdb's copy, which holds only in-frame ones; the method was immunoSEQ multiplex PCR. The sample contains some 120,000 clones, around 94% of which appear only once. Per the germline V gene, CDR1 is MDHEN and CDR2 is SYDVKM. CDR3 length equals 13 residues. Trimming pared 7 bases from V and 4 bases from J, leaving 13 bases between. The sample holds one count of this clone. Antigen: not known. Thymus specimens were resections from corrective heart surgery. Healthy Finnish infants undergoing corrective surgery for congenital heart defects were used as donors. The chain employs TRBV28 and TRBJ1-1; maybe TRBD1 (5 bases). This sequence originates from a boy under two years old with a congenital heart defect but otherwise immunologically healthy. The sequenced sample consisted of thymus tissue. The CDR3 loop reads CASNGGGGTEAFF. As DNA, the CDR3 is TGTGCCAGCAACGGGGGGGGAGGCACTGAAGCTTTCTTT.